These 24 T cell receptor beta chains were sequenced from one sample in a study of OX40 agonist ivuxolimab in advanced cancers. Clones were sequenced by immunoSEQ multiplex PCR, and TCRdb holds only the in-frame ones, with some missing. Found here are approximately 30,000 clones, approximately 90% of them singletons; the top ten hold approximately 24%. The specimen comprised CD4+ or CD8+ T cells sorted from blood, sampled in a trial of the OX40 agonist ivuxolimab. These receptors were collected from an adult with an advanced solid tumor such as melanoma, head and neck, liver or kidney cancer.

The genes are TRBV4-3 and TRBJ2-1; 9 bases fit TRBD2. There are 15 residues in the CDR3. Germline CDR1 and CDR2: LGHNA and YSLEER. Trimming cost V 2 bases and J 4 bases; bases outside gene matches: 3. CDR3 in DNA: TGCGCCAGCAGCCAAAGTAGCGGGGGTTACAATGAGCAGTTCTTC. Translated: CASSQSSGGYNEQFF.

The chain recombines TRBV19 with TRBJ2-1; TRBD2 agrees at 13 bases. Germline V CDR1 and CDR2: LNHDA, SQIVND (reference sequence). The CDR3 is 16 residues long. The V and J ends lost 5 bases and 3 bases, in that order; junction bases with no gene match: 4. The CDR3 sequence is CASSPRLAGGYNEQFF. CDR3 sequence (DNA): TGTGCCAGTAGTCCGCGACTAGCGGGAGGCTACAATGAGCAGTTCTTC.

V gene TRBV30 combines with J gene TRBJ1-4; tentative D call: TRBD1 (6 bases). The V gene's germline CDR1 is GTSNPN and CDR2 SVGIG (reference sequence). The ends were cut back, 3 bases at V and 2 bases at J, with 19 bases in the middle. This CDR3 contains 17 residues. The CDR3 spells CAWSAPRQVRTNEKLFF. The CDR3, as DNA: TGTGCCTGGAGCGCGCCCCGACAGGTTCGGACTAATGAAAAACTGTTTTTT.

V is TRBV10-3 and J is TRBJ2-7; 7 bases agree with TRBD2. The CDR3 contains 14 residues. Germline V gives CDR1 ENHRY, CDR2 SYGVKD. Trimming cost V 3 bases and J 2 bases; bases outside gene matches: 4. CDR3 in amino acids: CAISETSVPYEQYF. CDR3 coding DNA: TGTGCCATCAGTGAAACTAGCGTACCCTACGAGCAGTACTTC.

The rearrangement uses TRBV7-9 and TRBJ2-7, with D possibly being TRBD2 (5 bases). V lost 1 base to trimming and J lost 0 bases, with 7 bases between them. The CDR3 covers 14 residues. Germline CDR1 reads SEHNR; CDR2 reads FQNEAQ (reference sequence). The CDR3 loop reads CASSLVGSSYEQYF. CDR3 DNA sequence: TGTGCCAGCAGCTTAGTTGGGAGCTCCTACGAGCAGTACTTC.

This clone was seen a handful of times. V gene TRBV15 combines with J gene TRBJ1-5, with D possibly being TRBD1 (6 bases). The CDR3 is 14 residues long. CDR1 and CDR2 from the germline V gene are LNHNV and YYDKDF (reference sequence). The V gene lost 4 bases and the J gene lost 4 bases, with 11 bases spanning the gap. DNA of the CDR3: TGTGCCACCAGCATGGGTACAGGGAATCAGCCCCAGCATTTT. Its protein product is CATSMGTGNQPQHF.

This clone was observed a single time. The chain links TRBV11-3 to TRBJ1-5; D not certain. CDR3 length: 14 residues. The germline V gene has CDR1 SGHNT and CDR2 YENEEA. The germline V and J ends were trimmed by 1 base and 6 bases, with 10 bases remaining between them. CDR3 region: CASSLAGAGQPQHF. CDR3 sequence (DNA): TGTGCCAGCAGCTTAGCGGGCGCGGGTCAGCCCCAGCATTTT.

The chain uses TRBV15 and TRBJ2-1, with TRBD2 matching 7 bases. Per germline, CDR1 LNHNV and CDR2 YYDKDF (reference sequence). The ends lost 4 bases at V and 9 bases at J; junction bases unmatched: 6. CDR3 length equals 13 residues. The CDR3 region is CATSTRLAGEQFF. The DNA of the CDR3 is TGTGCCACCAGCACTAGACTAGCAGGTGAGCAGTTCTTC. The complete variable domain, with remaining parts taken from reference TRBV15 and TRBJ2-1, reads DAMVIQNPRYQVTQFGKPVTLSCSQTLNHNVMYWYQQKSSQAPKLLFHYYDKDFNNEADTPDNFQSRRPNTSFCFLDIRSPGLGDTAMYLCATSTRLAGEQFFGPGTRLTVL.

The chain employs TRBV9 and TRBJ1-1; D is unclear. Germline loops: CDR1 SGDLS, CDR2 YYNGEE. The CDR3 contains 12 residues. V lost 3 bases and J lost 7, with 10 bases in between. CDR3 nucleotide sequence: TGTGCCAGCAGCGGGGGAGGAGGTGAAGCTTTCTTT. As protein: CASSGGGGEAFF.

The chain uses TRBV19 and TRBJ1-4; D is unresolved. Germline CDR1 LNHDA, CDR2 SQIVND (reference sequence). Trimming left V 6 bases short and J 5 bases short, with 19 bases between. This CDR3 is built from 16 residues. Here the CDR3 DNA reads TGTGCCAGTAGCACTGAAGGGCTAGTTGTAAATGAAAAACTGTTTTTT. Protein sequence: CASSTEGLVVNEKLFF.

As for this clone: Germline and junction disagree at one end, which may indicate a read error. The V and J genes are TRBV7-9 and TRBJ1-1; the D is unclear. This CDR3 has 12 residues. Germline V gene sequence: CDR1 SEHNR, CDR2 FQNEAQ (reference sequence). The CDR3 is CASSLSETPWLF. DNA for the CDR3: TGTGCCAGCAGCTTATCCGAAACCCCTTGGTTATTT.

The V call is TRBV10-1, the J call TRBJ2-7; D ambiguous. CDR1 and CDR2 from the germline V gene are WNHNN and SYGVQD (reference sequence). This CDR3 spans 13 amino acids. Trimming cost V 1 base and J 2 bases, with 6 bases left between them. This CDR3 reads CASSEFGAYEQYF. The DNA of the CDR3 is TGCGCCAGCAGTGAGTTCGGAGCCTACGAGCAGTACTTC.

This chain joins TRBV10-3 and TRBJ2-1; 10 positions agree with TRBD2. V lost 3 bases and J lost 4; bases outside the gene matches: 12. CDR1 and CDR2 (germline): ENHRY, SYGVKD. This CDR3 has 18 residues. Here the CDR3 reads CAISENRGGLATYNEQFF. CDR3 coding DNA: TGTGCCATCAGTGAAAACAGGGGGGGACTAGCGACTTACAATGAGCAGTTCTTC.

V and J are TRBV7-6 and TRBJ2-7, with D uncertain. Trimming stripped 5 bases from V and 1 base from J, with 9 bases between. The CDR3 loop spans 13 amino acids. Germline V gives CDR1 SGHVS, CDR2 FNYEAQ. This CDR3 reads CASSPTGSYEQYF. The CDR3 DNA follows: TGTGCCAGCAGCCCAACCGGGTCCTACGAGCAGTACTTC.

The chain recombines TRBV15 with TRBJ2-1; 9 positions agree with TRBD2. The CDR3 length is 14 residues. Germline values: CDR1 LNHNV, CDR2 YYDKDF (reference sequence). The V segment lost 4 bases and the J segment 5 bases; nucleotides outside the gene matches: 3. CDR3 loop: CATSKAGGNNEQFF. CDR3 nucleotides: TGTGCCACCAGCAAAGCGGGAGGTAACAATGAGCAGTTCTTC.

The gene calls are TRBV5-5 and TRBJ2-2; D may be TRBD2 (5 bases). The length of the CDR3 is 14 residues. The V gene lost 2 bases and the J gene lost 2 bases, with 7 bases spanning the gap. CDR1 is SGHKS and CDR2 is YYEKEE in the germline V gene (reference sequence). CDR3 sequence (DNA): TGTGCCAGCAGCTTAGCGGTTAACACCGGGGAGCTGTTTTTT. It encodes CASSLAVNTGELFF.

The chain has TRBV10-2 and TRBJ2-1, with 8 bases that match TRBD1. There are 17 residues in the CDR3. Germline assignment: CDR1 WSHSY and CDR2 SAAADI. V lost 0 bases to trimming and J lost 2 bases; unmatched junction nucleotides: 6. DNA for the CDR3: TGCGCCAGCAGTGAGTCCGGACAGGGTGGTGCCTACAATGAGCAGTTCTTC. This codes for CASSESGQGGAYNEQFF.

V gene TRBV5-6 combines with J gene TRBJ2-7; 8 nucleotides align to TRBD1. Germline CDR1 reads SGHDT; CDR2 reads YYEEEE. The CDR3 is made up of 15 amino acids. V was clipped by 2 bases and J by 1 base; unmatched bases: 5. The DNA of the CDR3 is TGTGCCAGCAGCTTTCAGGGGGCTGTTTCCTACGAGCAGTACTTC. It codes for CASSFQGAVSYEQYF.

The chain combines TRBV6-5 with TRBJ2-1; a weak D match, TRBD1 (6 bases). Looked up from germline, CDR1 is MNHEY and CDR2 is SVGAGI. Trimming removed 4 bases at V and 3 bases at J, with 13 bases between. The CDR3 runs to 15 residues. The CDR3 spells CASSFGQGYYNEQFF. In DNA, the CDR3 is TGTGCCAGCAGTTTTGGTCAGGGGTACTACAATGAGCAGTTCTTC.

V usage is TRBV11-2 and J usage is TRBJ2-1; no firm D call. The V end lost 5 bases, the J end lost 4 bases, and 15 bases lay between the germline ends. This CDR3 has 15 residues. Germline CDR1 is SGHAT and CDR2 is FQNNGV. In DNA, the CDR3 is TGTGCCAGCAGCCCACCCCTTCGAGGATACAATGAGCAGTTCTTC. The encoded protein is CASSPPLRGYNEQFF.

The V and J genes are TRBV29-1 and TRBJ1-2; 7 bases align to TRBD1. Trimming took 3 bases from V and 5 from J; bases not matched to a gene: 6. The CDR3 contains 13 residues. Germline CDR1 SQVTM, CDR2 ANQGSEA. This CDR3 is CSVDVDRRYGYTF. The CDR3, as DNA: TGCAGCGTTGATGTGGACAGGAGATATGGCTACACCTTC.

V usage is TRBV19 and J usage is TRBJ2-7; the match to TRBD2 covers 9 bases. The CDR3 totals 18 residues. The V segment lost 5 bases and the J segment 2 bases; nucleotides outside the gene matches: 16. Per the germline V gene, CDR1 is LNHDA and CDR2 is SQIVND (reference sequence). This chain's CDR3 is CASSPGQPGLAPPYEQYF. The CDR3, as DNA: TGTGCCAGTAGTCCCGGACAGCCGGGACTAGCTCCCCCCTACGAGCAGTACTTC. The full variable domain, with the rest looked up from reference TRBV19 and TRBJ2-7, is DGGITQSPKYLFRKEGQNVTLSCEQNLNHDAMYWYRQDPGQGLRLIYYSQIVNDFQKGDIAEGYSVSREKKESFPLTVTSAQKNPTAFYLCASSPGQPGLAPPYEQYFGPGTRLTVT.

V and J are TRBV7-9 and TRBJ2-7; D is unclear. Germline V gene sequence: CDR1 SEHNR, CDR2 FQNEAQ (reference sequence). The CDR3 runs 14 residues. The V end was cut by 4 bases, the J end by 2 bases, with 12 bases between. CDR3 sequence (DNA): TGTGCCAGCAGCTCCAGACTCCAACCCTACGAGCAGTACTTC. Protein sequence: CASSSRLQPYEQYF. Supplemented by reference TRBV7-9 and TRBJ2-7, the full variable domain reads DTGVSQNPRHKITKRGQNVTFRCDPISEHNRLYWYRQTLGQGPEFLTYFQNEAQLEKSRLLSDRFSAERPKGSFSTLEIQRTEQGDSAMYLCASSSRLQPYEQYFGPGTRLTVT.

This clone appeared a few times. The chain uses TRBV19 and TRBJ1-5; D remains unclear. The germline V and J ends were trimmed by 3 bases and 4 bases, with 7 bases remaining between them. Per germline, CDR1 LNHDA and CDR2 SQIVND (reference sequence). The CDR3 runs 13 residues. The CDR3 DNA reads as TGTGCCAGTAGTATCTGGGTTAATCAGCCCCAGCATTTT. Translating gives CASSIWVNQPQHF.